A selection of T cell receptor beta chains follows, all from one sample in a study of PD-L1 blockade in urothelial cancer. Some clones are missing from TCRdb's copy, which holds only in-frame ones; the method was immunoSEQ multiplex PCR. This table has 25,000 to 40,000 clones, roughly 84% appearing once. Sample: PBMCs, taken around atezolizumab (anti-PD-L1) treatment. The source of these receptors is a man aged 60-69 years with urothelial cancer. The CDR3 runs from the conserved cysteine through the conserved F or W. A D gene is named only where the DNA matches it firmly. A clone size is listed for some rows: how often the clone was seen (once, few, many), or a class if it is expanded.

D gene	clone size	V gene	J gene	CDR3 DNA	CDR3 protein
TRBD2	.	TRBV15	TRBJ2-3	TGTGCCACCAGCAGAGACACTAGCGGGAGCTCAGATACGCAGTATTTT	CATSRDTSGSSDTQYF
.	.	TRBV19	TRBJ1-2	TGTGCCAGTAGTATTACTACCTATGGCTACACCTTC	CASSITTYGYTF
TRBD1	.	TRBV18	TRBJ2-5	TGTGCCAGCTCACCCCTAACAGGGGGCAGCCAAGAGACCCAGTACTTC	CASSPLTGGSQETQYF
TRBD1	.	TRBV10-3	TRBJ2-3	TGTGCCACCTCGAAAGGGGGCGCAACAGATACGCAGTATTTT	CATSKGGATDTQYF
TRBD1	.	TRBV5-4	TRBJ2-1	TGTGCCAGCAGCTTTCCCAGGGGGCTACGTGAGCAGTTCTTC	CASSFPRGLREQFF
.	.	TRBV7-2	TRBJ1-1	TGTGCCAGCAGCTTTGGGCCGGACACTGAAGCTTTCTTT	CASSFGPDTEAFF
TRBD2	.	TRBV7-9	TRBJ2-7	TGTGCCAGCAGCTTAGCGGGCGACGGGAGGGAATACTTC	CASSLAGDGREYF
TRBD1	.	TRBV6-5	TRBJ1-2	TGTGCCAGCAGGGCGGGACAGACAGGCTACACCTTC	CASRAGQTGYTF
.	.	TRBV27	TRBJ2-2	TGTGCCAGCAGTTTAAACAGGAGGGCCGGGGAGCTGTTTTTT	CASSLNRRAGELFF
TRBD1	.	TRBV11-2	TRBJ2-3	TGTGCCAGCAGCTTAGTAGGACAGGGGATTTCAGATACGCAGTATTTT	CASSLVGQGISDTQYF
.	.	TRBV15	TRBJ1-1	TGTGCCACCACCCGGGGGAGTGGGACTGAAGCTTTCTTT	CATTRGSGTEAFF
TRBD2	.	TRBV7-7	TRBJ2-1	TGTGCTAGCAGCTTAGGCGGGACTAGATACAATGAGCAGTTCTTC	CASSLGGTRYNEQFF
TRBD2	.	TRBV5-4	TRBJ2-3	TGTGCCAGCAGCCCGGGAGCGGGAGGGAAGTCAGATACGCAGTATTTT	CASSPGAGGKSDTQYF
.	.	TRBV7-9	TRBJ2-5	TGTGCCAGCAGCAGGGACTTTCAAGAGACCCAGTACTTC	CASSRDFQETQYF
.	.	TRBV9	TRBJ2-7	TGTGCCAGCAGCGCGGGAGTCGGCAGTCGTCGCTCCTACGAGCAGTACTTC	CASSAGVGSRRSYEQYF
TRBD2	.	TRBV6-1	TRBJ2-1	TGTGCCAGCAGTGCCCCTAGGACTAGTGGTTACAATGAGCAGTTCTTC	CASSAPRTSGYNEQFF
TRBD1	.	TRBV4-2	TRBJ1-2	TGTGCCAGCAGCCAAGGGACAGGGGGCCGCGATCGGGGCTATGGCTACACCTTC	CASSQGTGGRDRGYGYTF
TRBD1	.	TRBV30	TRBJ1-5	TGTGCCTGGGGCCGACAGGGGGCAGTTTGGAATCAGCCCCAGCATTTT	CAWGRQGAVWNQPQHF
TRBD1	once	TRBV5-1	TRBJ2-7	TGCGCCAGCCACGAAGGACAGGGTCAGTATCGCGGGCAGTACTTC	CASHEGQGQYRGQYF
TRBD1	.	TRBV7-3	TRBJ1-1	TGTGCCAGCAGCTTGACAGGGGGCACTGAAGCTTTCTTT	CASSLTGGTEAFF